Reported below is one T cell receptor beta chain. This clone appeared a few times. This receptor's antigen is unknown. No base-level quality is on record; no much larger clone is a single base apart. Relative to germline, V is missing 5 bases and J is missing 3 bases, with 11 bases of the junction outside any gene match. CDR1 LNHDA and CDR2 SQIVND were looked up in the germline V gene (reference sequence). Measured from the cysteine to the phenylalanine, the CDR3 is 16 residues long. Of the read, only the CDR3 DNA is kept; its 48 bases are in frame from base 1. These data are taken from a study of T cell changes during pregnancy in multiple sclerosis (dated by TCRdb to between 2019 and 2020). For context, the study as a whole: The study looked at changes in the T cell repertoire across pregnancy in women with multiple sclerosis.

The receptor library was made with the immunoSEQ multiplex PCR assay. In its TCRdb copy, this immuneACCESS table keeps in-frame sequences only and misses some clones. Where compared with another copy, unresolved V genes explain less than half of these, and the others have no known cause. The sample includes 75,000 to 95,000 clones, with under 95% observed a single time. Clones ranked in the top ten supply roughly 2% of the sample. This clonotype originated in a female donor in good health, enrolled as a control in a pregnancy study. The material was peripheral blood, obtained in the first trimester of pregnancy. The V gene is TRBV19 and the J gene is TRBJ1-1, with TRBD1 matching 8 junction bases. The nucleotide sequence reads as follows: TGTGCCAGTAGTTGGGTGGTGCAGGGGGCTGACACTGAAGCTTTCTTT. Translation gives CASSWVVQGADTEAFF.